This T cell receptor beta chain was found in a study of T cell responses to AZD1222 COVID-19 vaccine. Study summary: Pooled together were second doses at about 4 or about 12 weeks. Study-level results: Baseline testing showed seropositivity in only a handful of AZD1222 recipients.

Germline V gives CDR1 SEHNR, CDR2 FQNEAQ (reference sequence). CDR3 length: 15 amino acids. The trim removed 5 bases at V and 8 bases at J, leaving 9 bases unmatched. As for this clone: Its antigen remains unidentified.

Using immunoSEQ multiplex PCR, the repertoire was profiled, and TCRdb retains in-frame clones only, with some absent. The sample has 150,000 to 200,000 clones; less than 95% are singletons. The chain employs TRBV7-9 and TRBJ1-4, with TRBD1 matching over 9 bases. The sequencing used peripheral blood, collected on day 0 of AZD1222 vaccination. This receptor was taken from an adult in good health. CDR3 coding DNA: TGTGCCAGCAGCCCCGCCGACAGGGGGGGAGAAAAACTGTTTTTT. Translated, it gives CASSPADRGGEKLFF.